This T cell receptor (beta chain) comes out of a study of T cell repertoires in cytomegalovirus infection. Study as a whole: CMV epitopes, recently identified HLA-C-restricted and well-studied HLA-B-restricted, were used. Evidence of both CMV infection and a matching HLA type came from public TCR beta signatures.

V lost 4 bases to trimming and J lost 9 bases; unmatched junction nucleotides: 5. CDR1 is SGHAT and CDR2 is FQDESV in the germline V gene (reference sequence). The CDR3 is 14 residues long. A word on this clonotype: The antigen is not known.

Broader study findings: Cumulated frequencies of public TCR beta families served to identify carriers of CMV plus the relevant HLA. Ex vivo responses were dominated by HLA-C-restricted CMV-specific TCR beta clonotypes.

TCRdb called the reads again in MiXCR, with one record for every CDR3 protein. The data contain nearly 700,000 distinct CDR3 sequences, roughly 30% of them singletons. The sequence came from a human donor in good health (CMV status not recorded). Some clones in this sample may be carry-over from other donors' samples. The sequenced sample was cultured PBMCs, obtained from culture after CMV antigen stimulation. V gene TRBV11-1 combines with J gene TRBJ2-1, with 11 bases that match TRBD2. This CDR3 reads CASSSTSGDPEQFF. The CDR3 region has the DNA TGTGCCAGCAGCTCGACTAGCGGGGACCCTGAGCAGTTCTTC. The full variable domain, in which reference TRBV11-1 and TRBJ2-1 provide the parts outside the CDR3, is EAEVAQSPRYKITEKSQAVAFWCDPISGHATLYWYRQILGQGPELLVQFQDESVVDDSQLPKDRFSAERLKGVDSTLKIQPAELGDSAMYLCASSSTSGDPEQFFGPGTRLTVL.